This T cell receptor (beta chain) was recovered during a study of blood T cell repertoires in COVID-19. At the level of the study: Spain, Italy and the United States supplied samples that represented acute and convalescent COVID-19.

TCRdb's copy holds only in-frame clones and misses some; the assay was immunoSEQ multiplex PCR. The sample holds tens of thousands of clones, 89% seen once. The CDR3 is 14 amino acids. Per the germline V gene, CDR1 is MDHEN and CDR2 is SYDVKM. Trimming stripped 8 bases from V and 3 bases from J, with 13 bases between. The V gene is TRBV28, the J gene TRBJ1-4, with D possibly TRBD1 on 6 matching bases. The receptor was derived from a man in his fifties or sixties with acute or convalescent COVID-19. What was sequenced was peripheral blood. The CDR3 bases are TGTGCCAGCTGCACACAGGGCCCTAATGAAAAACTGTTTTTT. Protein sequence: CASCTQGPNEKLFF.